Listed below are T cell receptor beta chains from one sample, sequenced in a study of beta chain features in type 1 diabetes. Some clones are missing from TCRdb's copy, which holds only in-frame ones; the method was immunoSEQ multiplex PCR. Among under 300,000 clones, approximately 15% were seen once, and the ten largest hold approximately 0.02%. The sequenced sample was naive CD4+ T cells from blood. These receptors were collected from a young man with type 1 diabetes. Both conserved end residues are part of each CDR3. A D gene is named only where the DNA matches it firmly. A row's size may be missing; if present it is once, few, many or a size class.

clone size	D gene	V gene	J gene	CDR3 DNA	CDR3 protein
-	-	TRBV2	TRBJ1-5	TGTGCCAGCAGCAGCGGGGGGTTTAATCAGCCCCAGCATTTT	CASSSGGFNQPQHF
once	TRBD1	TRBV7-9	TRBJ1-2	TGTGCCAGCTCAAAGACAGGGACTGAGAACTATGGCTACACCTTC	CASSKTGTENYGYTF
few	TRBD1	TRBV2	TRBJ1-1	TGTGCCAGCACTATGACAGGGGCGAACACTGAAGCTTTCTTT	CASTMTGANTEAFF
few	-	TRBV4-1	TRBJ1-1	TGCGCCAGCAGGGCGGGGGGCGGGACTGAAGCTTTCTTT	CASRAGGGTEAFF
-	TRBD1	TRBV2	TRBJ1-2	TGTGCCAGCAGTAATGGACAGGGGGCGGGGTATGGCTACACCTTC	CASSNGQGAGYGYTF
-	TRBD1	TRBV4-2	TRBJ1-2	TGTGCCAGCAGCCAACCCGGGACAGATTATGGCTACACCTTC	CASSQPGTDYGYTF
-	-	TRBV2	TRBJ1-5	TGTGCCAGCGCCGAGAGGCATCAGCCCCAGCATTTT	CASAERHQPQHF
-	-	TRBV10-2	TRBJ2-7	TGCGCCAGCAGTGAAGGAAGCGGAGTTGGTGGCGAGCAGTACTTC	CASSEGSGVGGEQYF
few	-	TRBV19	TRBJ2-7	TGTGCCAGTAGTCTTACTACAGCGGACGAGCAGTACTTC	CASSLTTADEQYF
few	TRBD2	TRBV6-5	TRBJ2-7	TGTGCCAGCACGGTGGGACTAGCGGGAGTGGGCGAGCAGTACTTC	CASTVGLAGVGEQYF
few	TRBD1	TRBV25-1	TRBJ1-2	TGTGCCAGCAGTGACTCGCGGACAGGGCTAGCTACCTATGGCTACACCTTC	CASSDSRTGLATYGYTF
-	-	TRBV14	TRBJ2-3	TGTGCCAGCAGCCAAGGGCAAGGGGCTAACACAGATACGCAGTATTTT	CASSQGQGANTDTQYF
few	TRBD1	TRBV29-1	TRBJ2-7	TGCAGCGCCCGACAGGGGTTTTCCTACGAGCAGTACTTC	CSARQGFSYEQYF
-	-	TRBV19	TRBJ2-3	TGTGCCAGTAGTATAGGGGGGCCTAGCACAGATACGCAGTATTTT	CASSIGGPSTDTQYF
few	-	TRBV29-1	TRBJ2-5	TGCAGCGCCCTCAGGGGGGAAGAGACCCAGTACTTC	CSALRGEETQYF
-	TRBD1	TRBV30	TRBJ2-7	TGTGCCTGGAGTGCACAGGGGCCGCACGAGCAGTACTTC	CAWSAQGPHEQYF
few	-	TRBV10-3	TRBJ2-1	TGTGCCATCAGCCGTCAGGCTAGCCCCGAAAGTGGTGAGCAGTTCTTC	CAISRQASPESGEQFF
few	-	TRBV5-1	TRBJ2-7	TGCGCCAGCAGCTTGTTAGGACAGTTAAAGTCCTACGAGCAGTACTTC	CASSLLGQLKSYEQYF
-	TRBD1	TRBV5-8	TRBJ2-3	TGTGCCAGCAGCCGAAATGGACAGGGGACAGATACGCAGTATTTT	CASSRNGQGTDTQYF
-	-	TRBV11-2	TRBJ2-2	TGTGCCAGCCGACTTACCGGGGAGCTGTTTTTT	CASRLTGELFF
-	-	TRBV5-1	TRBJ1-1	TGCGCCAGCAGCTTGGACACGCACCCAACCACTGAAGCTTTCTTT	CASSLDTHPTTEAFF
few	-	TRBV29-1	TRBJ2-3	TGCAGCGTTGCCCCAGATCTTAGCACAGATACGCAGTATTTT	CSVAPDLSTDTQYF
-	TRBD1	TRBV19	TRBJ1-5	TGTGCCAGTAGTATCCTGACAGGGCGAAGGGGTAGCAATCAGCCCCAGCATTTT	CASSILTGRRGSNQPQHF
-	-	TRBV23-1	TRBJ1-3	TGCGCCAGCGCGTGGTCCTCTGGAAACACCATATATTTT	CASAWSSGNTIYF
-	TRBD2	TRBV19	TRBJ2-1	TGTGCCAGTAGTATAGATCTAGCGGGGGGTAAGGATGAGCAGTTCTTC	CASSIDLAGGKDEQFF
few	-	TRBV18	TRBJ1-1	TGTGCCAGCTCACGAGAGGGTTCCCAAGCTGAAGCTTTCTTT	CASSREGSQAEAFF
-	TRBD2	TRBV9	TRBJ2-1	TGTGCCAGCAGCAGCGGACTAGCGGGGACCCGGCAGTTCTTC	CASSSGLAGTRQFF
-	TRBD1	TRBV7-9	TRBJ1-1	TGTGCCAGCAGCGGACAGGGGACTGAAGCTTTCTTT	CASSGQGTEAFF
few	TRBD1	TRBV30	TRBJ2-7	TGTGCCTGGAGAAACCCCGGGACAGGGACCGAGCAGTACTTC	CAWRNPGTGTEQYF
-	-	TRBV5-1	TRBJ2-6	TGCGCCAGCGCACAGGGTGTGGCTGGGGCCAACGTCCTGACTTTC	CASAQGVAGANVLTF
-	TRBD1	TRBV5-4	TRBJ1-1	TGTGCCAGCAGCTTGGCTGGGACAGGGAACACTGAAGCTTTCTTT	CASSLAGTGNTEAFF
few	TRBD1	TRBV20-1	TRBJ2-7	TGCAGTGCTGCGGACAGGCGAGAGCAGTACTTC	CSAADRREQYF
-	-	TRBV6-5	TRBJ2-4	TGTGCCAGCGGGAGCTTAGCCAAAAACATTCAGTACTTC	CASGSLAKNIQYF
few	TRBD2	TRBV2	TRBJ2-1	TGTGCCAGCAGCCCGACTAGCGCCAGGGGCGGCGATGAGCAGTTCTTC	CASSPTSARGGDEQFF
-	TRBD2	TRBV6-5	TRBJ2-3	TGTGCCAGCAGTTACGGGCGGGGGGCAACAGATACGCAGTATTTT	CASSYGRGATDTQYF
-	TRBD1	TRBV6-5	TRBJ2-5	TGTGCCAGCAGACGGACAGGGGAGGAGACCCAGTACTTC	CASRRTGEETQYF
-	-	TRBV6-1	TRBJ1-2	TGTGCCAGCAGTGAAGCAAGAGGGCGGATATATGGCTACACCTTC	CASSEARGRIYGYTF
few	TRBD1	TRBV5-6	TRBJ2-5	TGTGCCAGCAGCTTGACGACAGGGGAGGAGACCCAGTACTTC	CASSLTTGEETQYF
few	TRBD2	TRBV29-1	TRBJ2-3	TGCAGCGTTCGGCGGGGGGGCACAGATACGCAGTATTTT	CSVRRGGTDTQYF
-	-	TRBV7-9	TRBJ2-7	TGTGCCAGCAGCTTATCTCCAGGGATGTACGAGCAGTACTTC	CASSLSPGMYEQYF
-	TRBD2	TRBV5-1	TRBJ2-2	TGCGCCAGCAGCCAGGGACTAGGGAACACCGGGGAGCTGTTTTTT	CASSQGLGNTGELFF
-	TRBD1	TRBV5-1	TRBJ2-7	TGCGCCAGCAGCCCCCCGGGACAGGGATTCTACGAGCAGTACTTC	CASSPPGQGFYEQYF
few	-	TRBV30	TRBJ1-1	TGTGCCTGGAGTAAAGGGGGTATGAACACTGAAGCTTTCTTT	CAWSKGGMNTEAFF
-	-	TRBV6-6	TRBJ2-5	TGTGCCAGCAGTTCCGAAGAGACCCAGTACTTC	CASSSEETQYF
few	-	TRBV4-1	TRBJ1-2	TGCGCCAGCAGCCAAGCCTGGGGCCCTGCTGGCTACACCTTC	CASSQAWGPAGYTF
few	-	TRBV7-9	TRBJ1-2	TGTGCCAGCAGCTTAGCGCGGACAAGCAACTATGGCTACACCTTC	CASSLARTSNYGYTF
few	-	TRBV14	TRBJ1-1	TGTGCCAGCAGCCAGACAGAGATCACTGAAGCTTTCTTT	CASSQTEITEAFF
-	-	TRBV5-1	TRBJ2-3	TGCGCCAGCACCCTGTGGTCGAGGGAATCAGATACGCAGTATTTT	CASTLWSRESDTQYF
-	TRBD2	TRBV30	TRBJ2-3	TGTGCCTGGAGTCGGCTAGCGGATCAGACAGATACGCAGTATTTT	CAWSRLADQTDTQYF
-	-	TRBV25-1	TRBJ2-1	TGTGCCAGCACCCAAGGGGGGGACAGGCGATATGAGCAGTTCTTC	CASTQGGDRRYEQFF
few	-	TRBV7-9	TRBJ1-2	TGTGCCAGCAGCAAGGGAGGTGTCGACGGCTACACCTTC	CASSKGGVDGYTF
-	TRBD1	TRBV18	TRBJ1-1	TGTGCCAGCTCACCCTTCACAGGGGAGAACACTGAAGCTTTCTTT	CASSPFTGENTEAFF